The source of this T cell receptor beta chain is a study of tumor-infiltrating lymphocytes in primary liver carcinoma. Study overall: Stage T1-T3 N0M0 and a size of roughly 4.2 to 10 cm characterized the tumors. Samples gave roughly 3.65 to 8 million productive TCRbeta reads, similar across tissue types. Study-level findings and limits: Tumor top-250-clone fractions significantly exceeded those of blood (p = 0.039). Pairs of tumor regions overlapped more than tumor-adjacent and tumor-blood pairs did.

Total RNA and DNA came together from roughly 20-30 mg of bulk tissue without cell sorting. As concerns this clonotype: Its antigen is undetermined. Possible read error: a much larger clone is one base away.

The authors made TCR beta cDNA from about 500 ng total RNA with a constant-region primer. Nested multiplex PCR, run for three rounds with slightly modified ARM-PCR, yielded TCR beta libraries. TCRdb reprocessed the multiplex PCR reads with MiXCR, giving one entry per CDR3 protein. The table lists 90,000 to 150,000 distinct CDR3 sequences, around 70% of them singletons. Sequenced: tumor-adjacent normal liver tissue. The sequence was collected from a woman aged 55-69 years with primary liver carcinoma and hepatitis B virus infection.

The CDR3 nucleotides are TGCGCCAGCCGTCCTGGGGGCGGGAGCGTCACAGATACGCACTATTTT. As protein: CASRPGGGSVTDTHYF. This chain uses TRBV5-1 with TRBJ2-3; a possible D gene is TRBD2 (7 bases). The germline V gene encodes CDR1 SGHRS and CDR2 YFSETQ. This CDR3 has 16 residues.